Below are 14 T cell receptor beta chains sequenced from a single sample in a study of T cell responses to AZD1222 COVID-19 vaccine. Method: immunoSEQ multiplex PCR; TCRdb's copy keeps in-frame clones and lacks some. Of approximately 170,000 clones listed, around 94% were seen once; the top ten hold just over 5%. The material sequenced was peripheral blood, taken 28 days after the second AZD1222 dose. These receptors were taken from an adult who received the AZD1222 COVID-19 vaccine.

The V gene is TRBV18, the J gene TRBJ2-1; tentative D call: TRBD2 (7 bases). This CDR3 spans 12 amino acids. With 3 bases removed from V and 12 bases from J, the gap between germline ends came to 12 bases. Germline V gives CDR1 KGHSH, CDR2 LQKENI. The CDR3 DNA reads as TGTGCCAGCTCACCGGCGGGGGCCTCGCAGTTCTTC. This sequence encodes CASSPAGASQFF.

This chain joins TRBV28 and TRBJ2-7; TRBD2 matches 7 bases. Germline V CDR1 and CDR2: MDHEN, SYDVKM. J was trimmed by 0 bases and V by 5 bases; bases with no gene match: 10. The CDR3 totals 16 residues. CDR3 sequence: CASSQSGRPSSYEQYF. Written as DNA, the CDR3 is TGTGCCAGCAGTCAATCCGGGAGGCCAAGCTCCTACGAGCAGTACTTC.

CDR3 coding DNA: TGTGCCAGCAGTTTGGGGTCTGGAGCTGAAGCTTTCTTT. Translation gives CASSLGSGAEAFF. This chain links TRBV27 with TRBJ1-1, with D unresolved. The CDR3 has 13 residues. From germline, CDR1 is MNHEY and CDR2 SMNVEV (reference sequence). With 3 bases removed from V and 6 bases from J, the gap between germline ends came to 11 bases.

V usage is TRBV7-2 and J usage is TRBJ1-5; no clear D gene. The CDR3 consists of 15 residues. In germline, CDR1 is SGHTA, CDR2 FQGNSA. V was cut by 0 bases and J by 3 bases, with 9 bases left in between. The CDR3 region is CASSLAGLNNQPQHF. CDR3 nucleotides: TGTGCCAGCAGCTTAGCCGGGTTGAACAATCAGCCCCAGCATTTT.

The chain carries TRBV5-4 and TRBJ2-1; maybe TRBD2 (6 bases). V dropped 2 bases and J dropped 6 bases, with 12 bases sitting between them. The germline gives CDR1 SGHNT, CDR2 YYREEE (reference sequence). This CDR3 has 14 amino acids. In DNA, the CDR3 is TGTGCCAGCAGCTTCCGCGGGAACGGCAATGAGCAGTTCTTC. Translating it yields CASSFRGNGNEQFF.

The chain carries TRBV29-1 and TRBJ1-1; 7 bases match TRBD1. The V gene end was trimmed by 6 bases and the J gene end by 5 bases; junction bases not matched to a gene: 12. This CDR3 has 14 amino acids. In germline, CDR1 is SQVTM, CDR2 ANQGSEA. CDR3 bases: TGCAGCGTCGGAGTGACAGGGATCCGGACTGAAGCTTTCTTT. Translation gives CSVGVTGIRTEAFF.

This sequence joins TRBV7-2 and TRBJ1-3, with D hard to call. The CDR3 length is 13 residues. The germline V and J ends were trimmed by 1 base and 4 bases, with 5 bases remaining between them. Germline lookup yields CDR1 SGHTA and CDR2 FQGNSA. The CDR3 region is CASSLERGNTIYF. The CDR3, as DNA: TGTGCCAGCAGCTTAGAGCGGGGAAACACCATATATTTT. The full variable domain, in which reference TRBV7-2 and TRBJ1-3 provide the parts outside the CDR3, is GAGVSQSPSNKVTEKGKDVELRCDPISGHTALYWYRQSLGQGLEFLIYFQGNSAPDKSGLPSDRFSAERTGGSVSTLTIQRTQQEDSAVYLCASSLERGNTIYFGEGSWLTVV.

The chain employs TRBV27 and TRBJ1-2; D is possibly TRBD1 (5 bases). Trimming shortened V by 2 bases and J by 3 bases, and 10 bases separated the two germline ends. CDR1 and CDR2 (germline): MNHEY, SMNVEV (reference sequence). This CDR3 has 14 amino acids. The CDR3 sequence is CASSLKGAHYGYTF. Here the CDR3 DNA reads TGTGCCAGCAGTTTAAAAGGGGCCCACTATGGCTACACCTTC.

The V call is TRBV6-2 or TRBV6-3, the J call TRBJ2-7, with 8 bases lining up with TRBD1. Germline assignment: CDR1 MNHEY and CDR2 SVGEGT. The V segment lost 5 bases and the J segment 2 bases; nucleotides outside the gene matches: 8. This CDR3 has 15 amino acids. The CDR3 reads CASSLGTGRAYEQYF. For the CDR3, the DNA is TGTGCCAGCAGTCTTGGGACAGGCCGTGCCTACGAGCAGTACTTC.

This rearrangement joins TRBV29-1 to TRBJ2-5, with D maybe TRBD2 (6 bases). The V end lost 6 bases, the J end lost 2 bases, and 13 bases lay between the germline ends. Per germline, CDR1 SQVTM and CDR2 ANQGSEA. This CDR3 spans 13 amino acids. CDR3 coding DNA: TGCAGCGTCGCCCGGGGGTCTCAAGAGACCCAGTACTTC. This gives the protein CSVARGSQETQYF.

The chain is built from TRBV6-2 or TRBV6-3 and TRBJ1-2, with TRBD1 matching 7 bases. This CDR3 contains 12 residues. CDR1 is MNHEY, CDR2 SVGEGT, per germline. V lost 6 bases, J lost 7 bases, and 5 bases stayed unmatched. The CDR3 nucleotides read TGTGCCAGCAGCCCCCAGGGGGGTGGCTACACCTTC. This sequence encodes CASSPQGGGYTF.

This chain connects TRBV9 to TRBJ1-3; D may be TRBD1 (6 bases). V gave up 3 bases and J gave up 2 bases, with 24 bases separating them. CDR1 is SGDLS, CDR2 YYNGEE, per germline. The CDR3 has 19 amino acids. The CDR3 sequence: CASSATPLPGGIAGNTIYF. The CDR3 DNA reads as TGTGCCAGCAGCGCGACTCCTCTTCCGGGGGGCATCGCTGGAAACACCATATATTTT.

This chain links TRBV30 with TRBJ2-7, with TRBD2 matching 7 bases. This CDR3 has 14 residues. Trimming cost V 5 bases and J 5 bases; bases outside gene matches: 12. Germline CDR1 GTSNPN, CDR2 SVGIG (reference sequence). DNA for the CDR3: TGTGCCTGGGGTTTGGGGGGGAGCGTTAACGAGCAGTACTTC. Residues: CAWGLGGSVNEQYF. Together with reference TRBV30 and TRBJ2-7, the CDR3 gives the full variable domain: SQTIHQWPATLVQPVGSPLSLECTVEGTSNPNLYWYRQAAGRGLQLLFYSVGIGQISSEVPQNLSASRPQDRQFILSSKKLLLSDSGFYLCAWGLGGSVNEQYFGPGTRLTVT.

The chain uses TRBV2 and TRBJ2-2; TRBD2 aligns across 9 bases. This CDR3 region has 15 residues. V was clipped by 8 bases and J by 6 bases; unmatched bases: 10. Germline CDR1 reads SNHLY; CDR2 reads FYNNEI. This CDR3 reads CASVTPSGKSGELFF. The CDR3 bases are TGTGCCAGCGTTACCCCTAGCGGGAAGTCCGGGGAGCTGTTTTTT.